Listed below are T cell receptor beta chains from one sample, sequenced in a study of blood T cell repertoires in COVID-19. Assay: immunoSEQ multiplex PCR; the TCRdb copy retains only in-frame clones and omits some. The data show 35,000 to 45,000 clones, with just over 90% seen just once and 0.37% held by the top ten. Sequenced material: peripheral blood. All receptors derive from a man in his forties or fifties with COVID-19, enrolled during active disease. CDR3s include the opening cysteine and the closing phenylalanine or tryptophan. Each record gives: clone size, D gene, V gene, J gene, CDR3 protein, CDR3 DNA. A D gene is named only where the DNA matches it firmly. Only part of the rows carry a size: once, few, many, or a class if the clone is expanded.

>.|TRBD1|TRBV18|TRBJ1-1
CASSPGTGGVGNTEAFF
TGTGCCAGCTCCCCAGGGACAGGGGGCGTGGGGAACACTGAAGCTTTCTTT
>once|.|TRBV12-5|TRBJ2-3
CASGLAEGRGADTQYF
TGTGCTAGTGGTTTGGCGGAGGGCAGGGGGGCAGATACGCAGTATTTT
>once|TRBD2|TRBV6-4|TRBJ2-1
CASSELAGGNEQFF
TGTGCCAGCAGTGAACTAGCGGGAGGGAATGAGCAGTTCTTC
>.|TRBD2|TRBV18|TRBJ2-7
CASSPGLAGAGHEQYF
TGTGCCAGCTCACCTGGACTAGCGGGAGCCGGCCACGAGCAGTACTTC
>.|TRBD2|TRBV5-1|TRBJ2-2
CASSPEGLAGELFF
TGCGCCAGCAGTCCCGAAGGACTAGCGGGGGAGCTGTTTTTT
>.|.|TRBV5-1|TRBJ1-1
CASSLALAGNTEAFF
TGCGCCAGCAGCTTGGCCTTGGCGGGAAACACTGAAGCTTTCTTT
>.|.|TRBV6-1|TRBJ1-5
CASSERTVNRPQHF
TGTGCCAGCAGTGAACGGACAGTTAATCGGCCCCAGCATTTT
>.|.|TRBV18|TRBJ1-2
CASSPEADYGYTF
TGTGCCAGCTCACCGGAGGCGGACTATGGCTACACCTTC
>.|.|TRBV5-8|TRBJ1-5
CASSRTADQPQHF
TGTGCCAGCAGCCGGACAGCTGATCAGCCCCAGCATTTT
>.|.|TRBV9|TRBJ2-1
CASSVAGLSYNEQFF
TGTGCCAGCAGCGTAGCAGGATTGTCCTACAATGAGCAGTTCTTC
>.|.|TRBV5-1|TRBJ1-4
CASSFGGDNEKLFF
TGCGCCAGCAGCTTCGGGGGGGATAATGAAAAACTGTTTTTT
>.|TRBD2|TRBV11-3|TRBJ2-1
CASSLNSGRAYEQFF
TGTGCCAGCAGCTTAAATAGCGGGAGGGCCTATGAGCAGTTCTTC
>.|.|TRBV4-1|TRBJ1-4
CASSQDDVTGRGEKLFF
TGCGCCAGCAGCCAAGACGATGTAACAGGGAGGGGTGAAAAACTGTTTTTT
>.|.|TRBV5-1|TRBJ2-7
CASTRPGGHSYEQYF
TGCGCCAGCACCCGGCCGGGGGGCCACTCCTACGAGCAGTACTTC
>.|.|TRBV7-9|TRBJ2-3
CASSLALAGDTQYF
TGTGCCAGCAGCTTAGCGCTTGCGGGAGATACGCAGTATTTT
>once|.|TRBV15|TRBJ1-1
CATSRGAYTEAFF
TGTGCCACCAGCAGGGGGGCTTACACTGAAGCTTTCTTT
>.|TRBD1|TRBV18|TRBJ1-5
CASSPQGQGNQPQHF
TGTGCCAGCTCACCTCAGGGACAGGGAAATCAGCCCCAGCATTTT
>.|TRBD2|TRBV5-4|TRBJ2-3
CASSGEGSVDTQYF
TGTGCCAGCAGCGGGGAGGGGTCGGTAGATACGCAGTATTTT
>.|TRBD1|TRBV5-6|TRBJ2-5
CASSPTGFETQYF
TGTGCCAGCAGCCCGACAGGGTTTGAGACCCAGTACTTC
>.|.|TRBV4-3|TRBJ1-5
CASSQDHRNQPQHF
TGCGCCAGCAGCCAAGATCACAGGAATCAGCCCCAGCATTTT
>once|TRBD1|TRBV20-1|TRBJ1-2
CSASAGGYYGYTF
TGCAGTGCTAGTGCAGGGGGATACTATGGCTACACCTTC
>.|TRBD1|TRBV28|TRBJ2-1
CASSQGQDAEQFF
TGTGCCAGCAGCCAAGGACAGGACGCTGAGCAGTTCTTC
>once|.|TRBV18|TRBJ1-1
CASSGGDLNTEAFF
TGTGCCAGCTCAGGGGGGGACTTGAACACTGAAGCTTTCTTT
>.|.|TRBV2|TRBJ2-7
CASSEARGSYEQYF
TGTGCCAGCAGTGAAGCTAGGGGCTCCTACGAGCAGTACTTC
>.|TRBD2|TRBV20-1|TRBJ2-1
CSASRLTSGRLYNEQFF
TGCAGTGCTAGTAGGTTAACTAGCGGGAGATTGTACAATGAGCAGTTCTTC
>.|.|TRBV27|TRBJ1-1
CASSSTGGYYMNTEAFF
TGTGCCAGCAGTAGTACCGGCGGGTACTACATGAACACTGAAGCTTTCTTT
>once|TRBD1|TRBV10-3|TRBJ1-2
CAISEFRGGASDGYTF
TGTGCCATCAGTGAGTTTAGAGGGGGCGCATCCGATGGCTACACCTTC
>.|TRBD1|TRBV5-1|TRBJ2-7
CASSAWTGELDEQYF
TGCGCCAGCAGCGCCTGGACAGGGGAACTGGACGAGCAGTACTTC
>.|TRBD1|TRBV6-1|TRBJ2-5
CASSEAGTGAEKTQYF
TGTGCCAGCAGTGAAGCGGGGACAGGGGCTGAAAAGACCCAGTACTTC
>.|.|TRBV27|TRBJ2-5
CASSRWGGLGETQYF
TGTGCCAGCAGCCGCTGGGGGGGCCTAGGTGAGACCCAGTACTTC
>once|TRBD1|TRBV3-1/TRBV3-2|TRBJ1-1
CASSQDAGGDTEAFF
TGTGCCAGCAGCCAAGATGCAGGGGGCGATACTGAAGCTTTCTTT
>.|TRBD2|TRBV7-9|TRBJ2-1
CASSVTSGSLDEQFF
TGTGCCAGCAGCGTTACTAGCGGGAGTTTGGATGAGCAGTTCTTC
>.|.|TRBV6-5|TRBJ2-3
CASSSGGLVDTQYF
TGTGCCAGCAGTTCGGGCGGGCTGGTAGATACGCAGTATTTT
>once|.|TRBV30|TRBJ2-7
CAWSVNRQGLVHEQYF
TGTGCCTGGAGTGTAAATAGGCAGGGGCTAGTCCACGAGCAGTACTTC
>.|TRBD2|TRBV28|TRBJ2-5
CASSNSGEETQYF
TGTGCCAGCAGTAATAGCGGGGAAGAGACCCAGTACTTC
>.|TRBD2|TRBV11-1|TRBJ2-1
CASSLTLAGAVEQFF
TGTGCCAGCAGCTTAACTCTAGCGGGAGCTGTTGAGCAGTTCTTC
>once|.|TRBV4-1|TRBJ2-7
CASSQGMGSPLPYEQYF
TGCGCCAGCAGCCAAGGGATGGGTAGCCCACTACCCTACGAGCAGTACTTC
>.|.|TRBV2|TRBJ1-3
CASRDRGRAGNTIYF
TGTGCCAGCAGGGACAGAGGACGGGCTGGAAACACCATATATTTT
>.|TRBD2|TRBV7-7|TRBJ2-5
CASSFSAGDGRLGTQYF
TGTGCCAGCAGCTTTTCGGCGGGGGATGGGAGATTGGGGACCCAGTACTTC
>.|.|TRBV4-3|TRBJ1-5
CASSQGQGNQPQHF
TGCGCCAGCAGCCAAGGACAGGGCAATCAGCCCCAGCATTTT